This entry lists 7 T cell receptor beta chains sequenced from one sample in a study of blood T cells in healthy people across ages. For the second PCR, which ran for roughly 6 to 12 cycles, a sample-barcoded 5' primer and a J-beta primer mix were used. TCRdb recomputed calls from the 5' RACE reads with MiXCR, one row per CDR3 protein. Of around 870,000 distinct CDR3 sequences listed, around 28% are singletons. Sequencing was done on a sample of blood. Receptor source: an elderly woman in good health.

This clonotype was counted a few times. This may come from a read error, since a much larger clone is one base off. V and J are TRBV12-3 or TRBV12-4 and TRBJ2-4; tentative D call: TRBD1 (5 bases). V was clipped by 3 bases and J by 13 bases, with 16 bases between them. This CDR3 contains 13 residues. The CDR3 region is CASSFGRAEAQYF. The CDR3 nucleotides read TGTGCCAGCAGTTTTGGCAGGGCAGAGGCCCAGTACTTC.

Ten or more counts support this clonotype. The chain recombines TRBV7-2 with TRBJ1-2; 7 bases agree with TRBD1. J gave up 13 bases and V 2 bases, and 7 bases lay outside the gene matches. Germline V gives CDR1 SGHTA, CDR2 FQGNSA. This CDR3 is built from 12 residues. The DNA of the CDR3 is TGTGCCAGCAGCTTACAGGGGGTCGGTATCACCTTC. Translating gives CASSLQGVGITF.

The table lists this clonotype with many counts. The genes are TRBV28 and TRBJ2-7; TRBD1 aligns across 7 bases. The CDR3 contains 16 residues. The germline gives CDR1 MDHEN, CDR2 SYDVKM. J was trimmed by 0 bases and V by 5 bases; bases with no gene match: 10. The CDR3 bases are TGTGCCAGCAGTCTGCTTTTCGGACAGGCCTCCTACGAGCAGTACTTC. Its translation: CASSLLFGQASYEQYF.

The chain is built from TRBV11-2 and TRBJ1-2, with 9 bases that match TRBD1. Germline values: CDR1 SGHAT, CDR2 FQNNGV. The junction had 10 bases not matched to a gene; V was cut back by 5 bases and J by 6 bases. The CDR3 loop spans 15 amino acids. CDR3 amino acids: CASSPSGTGIDGYTF. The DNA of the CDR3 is TGTGCCAGCAGCCCCTCCGGGACAGGGATTGATGGCTACACCTTC.

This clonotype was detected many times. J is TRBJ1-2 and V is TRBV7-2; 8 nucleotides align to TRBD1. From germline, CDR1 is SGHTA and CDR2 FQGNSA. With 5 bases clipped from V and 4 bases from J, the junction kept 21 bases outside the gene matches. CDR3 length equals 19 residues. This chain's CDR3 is CASSPDLLDRVGSGYGYTF. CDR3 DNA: TGTGCCAGCAGCCCAGATCTACTGGACAGGGTGGGAAGCGGCTATGGCTACACCTTC.

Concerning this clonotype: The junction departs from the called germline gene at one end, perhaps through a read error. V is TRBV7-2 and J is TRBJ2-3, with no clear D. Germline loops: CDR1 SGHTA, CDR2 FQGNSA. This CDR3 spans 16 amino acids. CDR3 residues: CASSLALAASTATQYF. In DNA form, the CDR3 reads TGTGCCAGCAGCTTAGCGCTGGCAGCGAGCACAGCTACGCAGTATTTT. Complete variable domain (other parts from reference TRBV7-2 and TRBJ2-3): GAGVSQSPSNKVTEKGKDVELRCDPISGHTALYWYRQSLGQGLEFLIYFQGNSAPDKSGLPSDRFSAERTGGSVSTLTIQRTQQEDSAVYLCASSLALAASTATQYFGPGTRLTVL.

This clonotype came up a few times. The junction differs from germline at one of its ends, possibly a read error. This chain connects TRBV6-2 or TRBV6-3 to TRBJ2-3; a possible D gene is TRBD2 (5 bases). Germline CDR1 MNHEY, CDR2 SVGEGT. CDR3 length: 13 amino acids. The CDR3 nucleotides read TGTTCCAGCAGAAAAAACGGGGAAGATACGCAGTATTTT. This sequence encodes CSSRKNGEDTQYF.